This TCR beta chain came from a study of shared clonotypes between healthy human individuals. The study, taken as a whole, reports: Larger richness was generally estimated for naive than memory subsets. The small donor group covered limited genetic and exposure diversity.

Each cell subset's genomic DNA was divided evenly among several immunoSEQ plates. Only in-frame clones appear in the TCRdb table, and some are missing; sequencing was by immunoSEQ multiplex PCR. The repertoire holds about 2 million clones, about 94% seen once, with 1.1% in the top ten. As concerns this clone: Antigen: not known.

Terminally differentiated effector memory CD45RA+ cells were left out of the naive CD8 fraction, which was CD45RO-negative and positively selected for CCR7. Each of the donors was a healthy adult who was HIV-negative and had not had a recent acute infection or vaccination. V lost 2 bases and J lost 4, with 17 bases in between. The CDR3 is made up of 16 amino acids. Germline CDR1 PRHDT, CDR2 FYEKMQ (reference sequence). Input material: naive CD8+ T cells sorted from blood. The source of this sequence is a man aged 18 to 29 in good health. The chain joins TRBV13 to TRBJ2-5, with D possibly being TRBD1 (5 bases). DNA of the CDR3: TGTGCCAGCAGCTTACGAGGAGACAGATGGGGAGAGACCCAGTACTTC. This sequence encodes CASSLRGDRWGETQYF.